These 15 T cell receptor beta chains were all obtained from the same sample, sequenced in a study of cytomegalovirus exposure and HLA in healthy donors. PCR primers comprised 60 Vbeta and 13 Jbeta primers. Produced via immunoSEQ multiplex PCR; TCRdb's table is partial and in-frame only. The data hold some 120,000 clones, with roughly 75% observed a single time. Sequenced material: PBMCs. The receptors derive from a woman aged 45-60 years in good health and CMV-seronegative.

The chain joins TRBV29-1 to TRBJ2-7, with 8 bases lining up with TRBD2. Germline loops: CDR1 SQVTM, CDR2 ANQGSEA. Unmatched junction bases numbered 12, after V lost 7 bases and J lost 4 bases. The CDR3 runs to 14 residues. CDR3 residues: CSGTSAGGTYEQYF. The CDR3 DNA reads as TGCAGCGGGACGTCGGCGGGAGGAACGTACGAGCAGTACTTC.

This chain joins TRBV28 and TRBJ2-7, with 7 bases fitting TRBD1. With V trimmed by 6 bases and J by 0 bases, 8 bases remained unmatched. CDR1 is MDHEN and CDR2 is SYDVKM in the germline V gene. The CDR3 has 15 residues. The CDR3: CASRPRTGSSYEQYF. CDR3 in DNA: TGTGCCAGCAGACCCCGGACAGGTTCCTCCTACGAGCAGTACTTC.

The rearrangement uses TRBV9 and TRBJ2-2, with 7 positions matching TRBD2. The CDR3 contains 17 residues. With V trimmed by 1 base and J by 0 bases, 6 bases remained unmatched. Looked up from germline, CDR1 is SGDLS and CDR2 is YYNGEE. CDR3 sequence reads: CASSVQPSGTNTGELFF. The CDR3 DNA reads TGTGCCAGCAGCGTACAGCCTAGCGGCACGAACACCGGGGAGCTGTTTTTT.

This clone was counted between two and nine times. The chain uses TRBV4-1 and TRBJ2-3; TRBD2 aligns across 11 bases. Germline CDR1 MGHRA, CDR2 YSYEKL. Trimming cost V 4 bases and J 6 bases; bases outside gene matches: 12. CDR3 length equals 17 residues. The CDR3 reads CASSRPGLAVGGDTQYF. In DNA, the CDR3 is TGCGCCAGCAGCCGACCGGGACTAGCGGTCGGCGGGGATACGCAGTATTTT.

This clone appeared once. The chain employs TRBV7-9 and TRBJ1-4; 7 bases agree with TRBD1. Unmatched junction bases numbered 10, after V lost 7 bases and J lost 5 bases. This CDR3 is 15 amino acids long. Germline CDR1 reads SEHNR; CDR2 reads FQNEAQ (reference sequence). CDR3 residues: CASTRSTGLNEKLFF. The CDR3 nucleotides read TGTGCCAGCACCCGGTCGACAGGGTTAAATGAAAAACTGTTTTTT.

V and J are TRBV2 and TRBJ1-1, with TRBD1 as a possible D gene (5 bases). The CDR3 totals 15 residues. The germline V gene has CDR1 SNHLY and CDR2 FYNNEI. V dropped 4 bases and J dropped 7 bases, with 19 bases sitting between them. The CDR3, as DNA: TGTGCCAGCAGTGTGAGGCAGGGTGAAAAAGATGAAGCTTTCTTT. It is translated as CASSVRQGEKDEAFF.

The rearrangement joins TRBV2 to TRBJ2-4, with a possible D match to TRBD1 (6 bases). V lost 7 bases and J 0 bases, leaving 13 bases between the germline ends. The CDR3 contains 15 residues. The germline V gene encodes CDR1 SNHLY and CDR2 FYNNEI. CDR3 bases: TGTGCCAGCACCGGACAGACTTTAGCCAAAAACATTCAGTACTTC. It translates to CASTGQTLAKNIQYF.

The chain uses TRBV28 and TRBJ1-4, with D unclear. The CDR3 contains 11 residues. In germline, CDR1 is MDHEN, CDR2 SYDVKM. CDR3 sequence: CVTRRDEKLFF. The CDR3 nucleotides are TGTGTCACCCGGAGGGATGAAAAACTGTTTTTT.

V usage is TRBV7-9 and J usage is TRBJ2-3; the match to TRBD2 covers 12 bases. The J segment lost 0 bases and the V segment lost 7 bases, leaving 8 bases of the junction unmatched. Germline V gives CDR1 SEHNR, CDR2 FQNEAQ (reference sequence). This CDR3 has 17 amino acids. The CDR3, as DNA: TGTGCCAGCAACCAAGGACTAGCGGGGTCTAGCACAGATACGCAGTATTTT. The encoded protein is CASNQGLAGSSTDTQYF.

The rearrangement links TRBV19 to TRBJ1-3, with 8 bases that match TRBD1. Germline V gene sequence: CDR1 LNHDA, CDR2 SQIVND (reference sequence). V was clipped by 3 bases and J by 0 bases; unmatched bases: 1. The CDR3 spans 15 residues. The CDR3 reads CASSITGGSGNTIYF. Written as DNA, the CDR3 is TGTGCCAGTAGTATTACAGGGGGCTCTGGAAACACCATATATTTT. The full variable domain, its missing parts supplied by reference TRBV19 and TRBJ1-3, is DGGITQSPKYLFRKEGQNVTLSCEQNLNHDAMYWYRQDPGQGLRLIYYSQIVNDFQKGDIAEGYSVSREKKESFPLTVTSAQKNPTAFYLCASSITGGSGNTIYFGEGSWLTVV.

This rearrangement joins TRBV11-2 to TRBJ2-7; a weak D match, TRBD2 (6 bases). From germline, CDR1 is SGHAT and CDR2 FQNNGV. CDR3 length: 16 amino acids. Trimming left V 4 bases short and J 4 bases short, with 20 bases between. The CDR3 spells CASSSHGGGRGYEQYF. In nucleotides, the CDR3 is TGTGCCAGCAGCTCCCACGGTGGGGGGAGAGGGTACGAGCAGTACTTC.

The chain combines TRBV4-1 with TRBJ1-4, with TRBD1 matching 8 bases. Germline CDR1 reads MGHRA; CDR2 reads YSYEKL. V was pared by 4 bases and J by 4 bases, with 11 bases of the junction left unmatched. The CDR3 runs to 17 residues. This chain's CDR3 is CASSRDSTGGNNEKLFF. For the CDR3, the DNA is TGCGCCAGCAGCCGAGACTCTACAGGGGGAAATAATGAAAAACTGTTTTTT.

By share, this clone counts as medium-sized. V gene TRBV7-2 combines with J gene TRBJ1-3; a possible D gene is TRBD1 (5 bases). This CDR3 region has 15 residues. Germline V CDR1 and CDR2: SGHTA, FQGNSA. Trimming took off 1 base at V and 1 base at J, with 8 bases between the two ends. As DNA, the CDR3 is TGTGCCAGCAGCTTAGTGGGGGGGTCTGGAAACACCATATATTTT. Its protein product is CASSLVGGSGNTIYF.

In its sample, this clone was seen a few times. The V gene is TRBV5-1, the J gene TRBJ1-1, with TRBD1 matching over 9 bases. CDR1 is SGHRS and CDR2 is YFSETQ in the germline V gene. CDR3 length: 17 residues. The V segment lost 2 bases and the J segment 4 bases; nucleotides outside the gene matches: 12. CDR3 amino acids: CASSFTSSVTGGTEAFF. The DNA for the CDR3 is TGCGCCAGCAGCTTTACTTCCTCAGTGACAGGGGGCACTGAAGCTTTCTTT.

V usage is TRBV11-2 and J usage is TRBJ2-2; 7 bases fit TRBD2. V dropped 4 bases and J dropped 4; count of bases not matched to a gene: 9. Germline loops: CDR1 SGHAT, CDR2 FQNNGV. This CDR3 has 16 residues. Here the CDR3 DNA reads TGTGCCAGCAGCTCCCGGCTTGCTAGCGGCACCGGGGAGCTGTTTTTT. Translation gives CASSSRLASGTGELFF.